These T cell receptor beta chains were read from a single sample in a study of STAT5B mutations in CD4+ large granular lymphocyte leukemia. Produced via immunoSEQ multiplex PCR; TCRdb's table is partial and in-frame only. This sample has roughly 40,000 clones, with 65% to 90% found just once. The sample consisted of CD4+ T cells from blood buffy coats. Every receptor here comes from a human donor in good health. CDR3s include the opening cysteine and the closing phenylalanine or tryptophan. D genes are given only for firm matches. Clone size is shown for a subset of rows, as once, few, many or a class of expanded clone.

NA	TRBV6-1	NA	15	TRBJ1-1	CASSAQTGLNTEAFF	TGTGCCAGCAGTGCCCAAACAGGGCTGAACACTGAAGCTTTCTTT
TRBD1	TRBV4-3	once	15	TRBJ1-2	CASSQSPMDRDVVTF	TGCGCCAGCAGCCAATCACCGATGGACAGGGATGTAGTCACCTTC
NA	TRBV25-1	NA	11	TRBJ2-5	CASTLLETQYF	TGTGCCAGCACCTTATTAGAGACCCAGTACTTC
TRBD1	TRBV19	few	15	TRBJ2-7	CASSRGTGGNGEQYF	TGTGCCAGTAGTAGGGGGACAGGGGGGAATGGCGAGCAGTACTTC
NA	TRBV30	NA	14	TRBJ2-1	CACRSGGPYNEQFF	TGTGCCTGCCGATCGGGGGGCCCTTACAATGAGCAGTTCTTC
TRBD2	TRBV30	NA	15	TRBJ2-7	CAWSVKAGGWHEQYF	TGTGCCTGGAGTGTCAAAGCGGGAGGGTGGCACGAGCAGTACTTC
NA	TRBV5-1	NA	13	TRBJ2-7	CARRLGEYDEQYF	TGCGCCAGGAGGCTGGGGGAGTATGACGAGCAGTACTTC
TRBD1	TRBV5-1	NA	23	TRBJ2-6	CASSLEYRQGVGVYGTGANVLTF	TGCGCCAGCAGCTTGGAATATCGACAGGGGGTAGGGGTGTACGGAACTGGGGCCAACGTCCTGACTTTC
NA	TRBV7-2	NA	11	TRBJ2-5	CASSLAETQYF	TGTGCCAGCAGCTTAGCGGAGACCCAGTACTTC
NA	TRBV6-5	NA	15	TRBJ2-1	CASSFVEGNYNEQFF	TGTGCCAGCAGTTTTGTCGAGGGAAACTACAATGAGCAGTTCTTC
NA	TRBV4-1	NA	16	TRBJ2-5	CASSQDKGLSRETQYF	TGCGCCAGCAGCCAAGATAAAGGACTAAGTAGAGAGACCCAGTACTTC
TRBD1	TRBV6-6	few	14	TRBJ1-1	CASRAGQTNTEAFF	TGTGCCAGCAGAGCGGGACAGACGAACACTGAAGCTTTCTTT
NA	TRBV27	NA	15	TRBJ1-2	CASSSRTRGHYGYTF	TGTGCCAGCAGTTCAAGGACCCGGGGGCACTATGGCTACACCTTC
TRBD2	TRBV7-8	NA	17	TRBJ2-5	CASSLASGLATQETQYF	TGTGCCAGCAGCTTAGCGTCGGGACTAGCGACACAAGAGACCCAGTACTTC
TRBD1	TRBV10-1	NA	16	TRBJ2-5	CASSRGGSLPEKTQYF	TGCGCCAGCAGCCGAGGGGGCAGCTTACCCGAGAAGACCCAGTACTTC
NA	TRBV20-1	once	11	TRBJ2-7	CSARDRDEQYF	TGCAGTGCTAGAGATCGCGACGAGCAGTACTTC
NA	TRBV11-3	NA	18	TRBJ2-1	CASSLDQGGTGSYNEQFF	TGTGCCAGCAGCTTAGATCAGGGCGGGACTGGCTCCTACAATGAGCAGTTCTTC
NA	TRBV4-3	few	15	TRBJ1-2	CASSQDLGINYGYTF	TGCGCCAGCAGCCAAGATCTGGGAATCAACTATGGCTACACCTTC
NA	TRBV29-1	medium-sized	14	TRBJ1-1	CSFSDWRRNTEAFF	TGCAGCTTTTCGGATTGGCGGAGGAACACTGAAGCTTTCTTT
NA	TRBV5-8	NA	12	TRBJ1-2	CASSLRRDGYTF	TGTGCCAGCAGCCTTAGAAGGGATGGCTACACCTTC
NA	TRBV7-2	NA	13	TRBJ1-2	CASSWDRARGYTF	TGTGCCAGCAGCTGGGACCGGGCCCGCGGCTACACCTTC
TRBD1	TRBV6-1	few	14	TRBJ2-7	CASSRTGTGYEQYF	TGTGCCAGCAGCCGGACAGGGACTGGCTACGAGCAGTACTTC
NA	TRBV6-6	NA	14	TRBJ1-1	CASSDLGKNTEAFF	TGTGCCAGCAGTGATCTGGGTAAGAACACTGAAGCTTTCTTT
TRBD2	TRBV27	NA	14	TRBJ2-1	CASRLAGAFNEQFF	TGTGCCAGCAGACTAGCGGGAGCCTTCAATGAGCAGTTCTTC
TRBD1	TRBV4-2	NA	18	TRBJ1-2	CASSPQAAAGGGNYGYTF	TGTGCCAGCAGCCCGCAAGCTGCGGCAGGGGGCGGCAACTATGGCTACACCTTC
TRBD2	TRBV9	NA	17	TRBJ2-6	CASSGRTSGAGANVLTF	TGTGCCAGCAGCGGAAGGACTAGCGGTGCTGGGGCCAACGTCCTGACTTTC
NA	TRBV7-9	NA	14	TRBJ2-3	CASSFGIYGDTQYF	TGTGCCAGCAGCTTTGGGATCTATGGGGATACGCAGTATTTT
NA	TRBV2	once	15	TRBJ1-2	CASRAGAGANYGYTF	TGTGCCAGCAGGGCGGGAGCGGGGGCAAACTATGGCTACACCTTC
NA	TRBV25-1	few	13	TRBJ2-1	CASSELSYNEQFF	TGTGCCAGCAGTGAGTTGTCCTACAATGAGCAGTTCTTC
NA	TRBV7-9	NA	14	TRBJ1-1	CASSWGGQNTEAFF	TGTGCCAGCAGCTGGGGAGGACAGAACACTGAAGCTTTCTTT
TRBD1	TRBV19	NA	14	TRBJ1-1	CASSPGDRVPEAFF	TGTGCCAGTAGTCCAGGGGACAGGGTTCCTGAAGCTTTCTTT
TRBD1	TRBV7-2	few	14	TRBJ2-7	CASSRTGIGYEQYF	TGTGCCAGCAGCCGGACAGGGATTGGCTACGAGCAGTACTTC
NA	TRBV18	NA	14	TRBJ2-3	CASSPRGRTDTQYF	TGTGCCAGCTCACCAAGAGGCCGGACAGATACGCAGTATTTT
NA	TRBV28	NA	12	TRBJ2-7	CASKGTSYEQYF	TGTGCCAGCAAAGGGACCTCCTACGAGCAGTACTTC
TRBD1	TRBV7-9	NA	15	TRBJ1-4	CASSSDRVSNEKLFF	TGTGCCAGCAGCTCTGACAGGGTATCTAATGAAAAACTGTTTTTT
NA	TRBV11-3	NA	12	TRBJ2-2	CASSLSVGELFF	TGTGCCAGCAGCTTAAGCGTCGGGGAGCTGTTTTTT
NA	TRBV5-6	NA	14	TRBJ1-1	CASSLFGMNTEAFF	TGTGCCAGCAGCTTGTTCGGGATGAACACTGAAGCTTTCTTT
NA	TRBV7-2	NA	14	TRBJ1-4	CASSLRPTGEKLFF	TGTGCCAGCAGCTTACGGCCAACGGGTGAAAAACTGTTTTTT
TRBD1	TRBV4-3	NA	15	TRBJ1-5	CASSQEVTGNQPQHF	TGCGCCAGCAGCCAAGAAGTGACAGGGAATCAGCCCCAGCATTTT
NA	TRBV6-6	NA	14	TRBJ2-7	CASSYEAGSYEQYF	TGTGCCAGCAGTTACGAGGCGGGATCCTACGAGCAGTACTTC
NA	TRBV20-1	NA	11	TRBJ2-7	CSARDRDEQYF	TGCAGTGCTAGAGATCGCGACGAGCAGTACTTC
NA	TRBV5-1	NA	11	TRBJ2-7	CASSLGYEQYF	TGCGCCAGCAGCTTGGGCTACGAGCAGTACTTC
NA	TRBV2	NA	17	TRBJ1-2	CASTLFRGGGTNYGYTF	TGTGCCAGCACCCTATTCCGAGGTGGGGGGACTAACTATGGCTACACCTTC
TRBD2	TRBV7-3	NA	16	TRBJ2-1	CASSLASGTTYNEQFF	TGTGCCAGCAGCCTTGCTAGCGGGACCACCTACAATGAGCAGTTCTTC
NA	TRBV4-1	NA	14	TRBJ2-3	CASSQTVGTDTQYF	TGCGCCAGCAGCCAAACTGTGGGCACAGATACGCAGTATTTT
TRBD2	TRBV11-2	NA	16	TRBJ2-2	CASSFHSLAPTGELFF	TGTGCCAGCAGCTTCCATTCACTAGCGCCCACCGGGGAGCTGTTTTTT
NA	TRBV2	once	15	TRBJ2-3	CASSSSRLGGESQYF	TGTGCCAGCAGTTCGAGCCGATTAGGGGGGGAATCGCAGTATTTT
NA	TRBV4-3	NA	12	TRBJ2-7	CASSQEGGEQYF	TGCGCCAGCAGCCAAGAGGGTGGCGAGCAGTACTTC
TRBD2	TRBV11-2	NA	14	TRBJ2-7	CASSSGLGLVEQYF	TGTGCCAGCAGCTCAGGACTAGGGTTGGTGGAGCAGTACTTC